This is a list of T cell receptor beta chains from one sample in a study of cytomegalovirus exposure and HLA in healthy donors. Sequencing used immunoSEQ multiplex PCR; TCRdb keeps in-frame clones, though not all of them. The sample consists of approximately 290,000 clones, 80% of them appearing once. The sample was PBMCs. These TCRs come from a girl aged 2-10 years in good health and CMV-seronegative. Each CDR3 is given with its conserved first and last residue. A D gene is named only where the DNA matches it firmly. Expanded clones get a size class; other rows say once, few or many, or leave the size out.

14 | TRBJ1-5 | TRBV7-6 | NA | TRBD1 | TGTGCCAGCAGCTTCCTACAGGGGGGACAGCCCCAGCATTTT | CASSFLQGGQPQHF
14 | TRBJ1-3 | TRBV15 | NA | TRBD1 | TGTGCCACCAGGGTGGACAGGGCTGGAAACACCATATATTTT | CATRVDRAGNTIYF
15 | TRBJ2-3 | TRBV4-1 | NA | NA | TGCGCCAGCAGCCAGGGGCAGGAGTTCAGGGATACGCAGTATTTT | CASSQGQEFRDTQYF
15 | TRBJ1-1 | TRBV7-9 | once | TRBD1 | TGTGCCAGCAGCCCCGACAGGGACACGAACACTGAAGCTTTCTTT | CASSPDRDTNTEAFF
19 | TRBJ2-2 | TRBV7-8 | once | TRBD2 | TGTGCCAGCAGCTTACTCCCACTACTAGCGATTTCGAACACCGGGGAGCTGTTTTTT | CASSLLPLLAISNTGELFF
16 | TRBJ2-3 | TRBV7-2 | NA | TRBD2 | TGTGCCAGCAGCTTACTGGCGGGGGGAAGCACAGATACGCAGTATTTT | CASSLLAGGSTDTQYF
17 | TRBJ2-5 | TRBV28 | NA | TRBD1 | TGTGCCAGCAGTCCCGTACAGGGGTTCCCCTACCAAGAGACCCAGTACTTC | CASSPVQGFPYQETQYF
13 | TRBJ2-5 | TRBV7-7 | NA | NA | TGTGCCAGCAGCTTATCCAGCGGGGAGACCCAGTACTTC | CASSLSSGETQYF
14 | TRBJ2-7 | TRBV9 | NA | NA | TGTGCCAGCAGCGTCGGCGGGGCGGTATACGAGCAGTACTTT | CASSVGGAVYEQYF
14 | TRBJ1-6 | TRBV28 | NA | NA | TGTGCCAGCAGTATGAGCTCCTATAATTCACCCCTCCACTTT | CASSMSSYNSPLHF
13 | TRBJ1-2 | TRBV11-2 | NA | NA | TGTGCCAGCAGCTCCGGACAGAACTATGGCTACACCTTC | CASSSGQNYGYTF
13 | TRBJ1-1 | TRBV7-3 | once | NA | TGTGCCAGCAGCTTTTCGGGGAACACTGAAGCTTTCTTT | CASSFSGNTEAFF
18 | TRBJ1-1 | TRBV7-3 | NA | NA | TGTGCCAGCAGCTTACGGGGGGGTGCAGGGCGTGTGAACACTGAAGCTTTCTTT | CASSLRGGAGRVNTEAFF
15 | TRBJ1-3 | TRBV18 | NA | NA | TGTGCCAGCTCACCTGGACAGATCTCTGGAAACACCATATATTTT | CASSPGQISGNTIYF
17 | TRBJ2-6 | TRBV19 | NA | TRBD2 | TGTGCCAGTAGTGAGGTAGCGGGACCCTCTGGGGCCAACGTCCTGACTTTC | CASSEVAGPSGANVLTF
15 | TRBJ2-3 | TRBV6-5 | NA | TRBD1 | TGTGCCAGCAGGTACAGGGGAATCGGGACAGATACGCAGTATTTT | CASRYRGIGTDTQYF
15 | TRBJ2-2 | TRBV10-3 | NA | TRBD1 | TGTGCCATCAGTGGGGGACAGGGAAGAACCGGGGAGCTGTTTTTT | CAISGGQGRTGELFF
15 | TRBJ2-1 | TRBV30 | NA | NA | TGTGCCTGGATTGCGTGTTGCGGGGTAAAGAGTGAGCAGTTCTTC | CAWIACCGVKSEQFF
13 | TRBJ2-7 | TRBV19 | NA | NA | TGTGCCAGTAGTTTAGACGGGGGCTACGAGCAGTACTTC | CASSLDGGYEQYF
14 | TRBJ1-1 | TRBV19 | NA | TRBD1 | TGTGCCAGTAGTTACAGGGGTCGGGACACTGAAGCTTTCTTT | CASSYRGRDTEAFF
14 | TRBJ1-4 | TRBV4-1 | NA | NA | TGCGCCAGCAGCCAAGAAGAGGACTCGGAAAAACTGTTTTTT | CASSQEEDSEKLFF
11 | TRBJ2-7 | TRBV7-9 | NA | NA | TGTGCCAGCAGCACTTATTACGAGCAGTACTTC | CASSTYYEQYF
15 | TRBJ2-2 | TRBV7-6 | NA | NA | TGTGCCAGCAGCCCCTCGTCCAGAAACACCGGGGAGCTGTTTTTT | CASSPSSRNTGELFF
12 | TRBJ2-1 | TRBV30 | NA | NA | TGTGCCTGGAGTGTACTAGTCGGGGAGCAGTTCTTC | CAWSVLVGEQFF
17 | TRBJ1-6 | TRBV10-3 | NA | TRBD1 | TGTGCCATCAGTGAGGCTGGGGACAGGGTTCCATTCTCACCCCTCCACTTT | CAISEAGDRVPFSPLHF
12 | TRBJ1-1 | TRBV2 | NA | NA | TGTGCCAGCAGGGGGCGGAACACTGAAGCTTTCTTT | CASRGRNTEAFF
10 | TRBJ1-5 | TRBV6-4 | NA | NA | TGTGCCGGCTACAGGAAGGCCCAGCATTTT | CAGYRKAQHF
13 | TRBJ2-5 | TRBV10-1 | NA | NA | TGCGCCAGCAGTGGACAGAGGAAAGAGACCCAGTACTTC | CASSGQRKETQYF
14 | TRBJ2-7 | TRBV5-4 | NA | TRBD1 | TGTGCCAGCAGCTTGGGACAGGGACCCTACGAGCAGTACTTC | CASSLGQGPYEQYF
15 | TRBJ1-6 | TRBV30 | NA | NA | TGTGCCCTCCGCGGCAGAGGGTTGAGTAATTCACCCCTCCACTTC | CALRGRGLSNSPLHF
15 | TRBJ2-7 | TRBV7-8 | NA | NA | TGTGCCAGCAGCTCCGGTGTACGGGAGAGAGAAGAGCAGTACTTC | CASSSGVREREEQYF
12 | TRBJ2-7 | TRBV7-6 | NA | NA | TGTGCCAGCAGCCCCAATTCCTACGAGCAGTACTTC | CASSPNSYEQYF
15 | TRBJ1-1 | TRBV6-5 | few | NA | TGTGCCAGCAGCCTAGGGCCTTGGGGGGTCACTGAAGCTTTCTTT | CASSLGPWGVTEAFF
12 | TRBJ2-5 | TRBV7-6 | NA | NA | TGTGCCAGCAGCTTAGGCCAGGAGACCCAGTACTTC | CASSLGQETQYF
15 | TRBJ2-4 | TRBV5-1 | NA | TRBD1 | TGCGCCAGCAGCTTGGGAGGACAGGGAGAAAACATTCAGTACTTC | CASSLGGQGENIQYF
14 | TRBJ2-1 | TRBV15 | NA | NA | TGTGCCACCAGCAGAGGGGGGGTAGTTGATGAGCAGTTCTTC | CATSRGGVVDEQFF
15 | TRBJ2-5 | TRBV7-6 | NA | TRBD2 | TGTGCCAGCAGCTTAATTGCTAGCGGGTGGGAGACCCAGTACTTC | CASSLIASGWETQYF
16 | TRBJ1-1 | TRBV12-5 | few | TRBD1 | TGTGCTAGTGGTACCGGACAGGGGATTTTTGACACTGAAGCTTTCTTT | CASGTGQGIFDTEAFF
14 | TRBJ1-6 | TRBV7-3 | NA | NA | TGTGCCAGCAGCCCCGGGACTTCAAATTCACCCCTCCACTTT | CASSPGTSNSPLHF
13 | TRBJ2-1 | TRBV30 | NA | TRBD1 | TGTGCCTGGAGTGCCGGACAGGGCTATGAGCAGTTCTTC | CAWSAGQGYEQFF
17 | TRBJ2-2 | TRBV5-1 | NA | NA | TGCGCCAGCAGCTTGTACCCGGGCAGGGGGGACACCGGGGAGCTGTTTTTT | CASSLYPGRGDTGELFF
14 | TRBJ1-2 | TRBV19 | NA | TRBD1 | TGTGCCAGTGATCCCGGGACAGGGGTAATTGGCTACACCTTC | CASDPGTGVIGYTF
15 | TRBJ2-7 | TRBV14 | NA | TRBD1 | TGTGCCAGCAGCCAAGACCGGGACAGGGGTTACGAGCAGTACTTC | CASSQDRDRGYEQYF
14 | TRBJ1-4 | TRBV19 | NA | NA | TGTGCCAGTAGGTCCGCGGACAAGGTTGAAAAACTGTTTTTT | CASRSADKVEKLFF
20 | TRBJ2-6 | TRBV28 | NA | NA | TGTGCCAGCAGTTTAAGGGTTGGGTCGGGACTGGACTCTGGGGCCAACGTCCTGACTTTC | CASSLRVGSGLDSGANVLTF
15 | TRBJ2-7 | TRBV27 | NA | NA | TGTGCCAGCAGTTTATTTCAGGAACCCTCCTACGAGCAGTACTTC | CASSLFQEPSYEQYF
13 | TRBJ2-1 | TRBV6-1 | NA | NA | TGTGCCAGCAGGGCCCCCGGGGACAATGAGCAGTTCTTC | CASRAPGDNEQFF
17 | TRBJ2-3 | TRBV9 | once | TRBD2 | TGTGCCAGCAGCGTAATCAGGCGTGCTAGCGGGAGAGATACGCAGTATTTT | CASSVIRRASGRDTQYF
17 | TRBJ2-2 | TRBV11-2 | NA | TRBD2 | TGTGCCAGCAGCATGACTAGCGGGGGGCCGAACACCGGGGAGCTGTTTTTT | CASSMTSGGPNTGELFF
17 | TRBJ2-3 | TRBV19 | NA | TRBD1 | TGTGCCAGTAGTAGGGGGACAGGGGGCAAGATCGCAGATACGCAGTATTTT | CASSRGTGGKIADTQYF
13 | TRBJ2-7 | TRBV13 | NA | NA | TGTGCCAGCAACCAGGGGTTAGGGTACGAGCAGTACTTC | CASNQGLGYEQYF
14 | TRBJ1-2 | TRBV2 | NA | TRBD1 | TGTGCCAGCAGCCGGGACAGGGGAATCTATGGCTACACCTTC | CASSRDRGIYGYTF
14 | TRBJ2-3 | TRBV6-5 | once | NA | TGTGCCAGCAGTTACTCGATGCGGACAGATACGCAGTATTTT | CASSYSMRTDTQYF
15 | TRBJ1-1 | TRBV7-6 | few | TRBD1 | TGTGCCAGCAGCTTAACAGGGGCACAGGACACTGAAGCTTTCTTT | CASSLTGAQDTEAFF
13 | TRBJ2-7 | TRBV7-8 | NA | NA | TGTGCCAGCAGCTTACGGTCTAACTACGAGCAGTACTTC | CASSLRSNYEQYF
14 | TRBJ1-2 | TRBV9 | NA | NA | TGTGCCAGCAGCACAGCCGGCCCCAGGGATGGCTACACCTTC | CASSTAGPRDGYTF
16 | TRBJ2-1 | TRBV7-8 | NA | TRBD2 | TGTGCCAGCAGCTTCACGGGACTACGAGCCTACAATGAGCAGTTCTTC | CASSFTGLRAYNEQFF
16 | TRBJ2-1 | TRBV4-1 | NA | TRBD2 | TGCGCCAGCAGCCCCCTCGGGACTAGCGGCAACAATGAGCAGTTCTTC | CASSPLGTSGNNEQFF
14 | TRBJ1-5 | TRBV19 | NA | TRBD1 | TGTGCCAGTCGGGGGACAGGGGGCAATCAGCCCCAGCATTTT | CASRGTGGNQPQHF
19 | TRBJ2-6 | TRBV10-3 | once | TRBD1 | TGTGCCATCAGTGGGTCCCGCGGACAGGCGAGCTCTGGGGCCAACGTCCTGACTTTC | CAISGSRGQASSGANVLTF